This T cell receptor beta chain was recorded in a study of early T cells in non-severe SARS-CoV-2 infection. TCRdb analysed the 5' RACE reads with MiXCR anew, one entry per CDR3 protein. Of fewer than 130,000 distinct CDR3 sequences detected, over 10% appear once; the ten largest clones hold about 3.8%. Germline CDR1 reads SEHNR; CDR2 reads FQNEAQ (reference sequence). The V end was cut by 6 bases, the J end by 2 bases, with 16 bases between. CDR3 length: 15 residues. The sequencing here drew on whole blood, taken at baseline. The source is an adult who was a healthcare worker with PCR-confirmed SARS-CoV-2 infection or an uninfected control (not recorded which). The chain employs TRBV7-9 and TRBJ2-5; tentatively, D is TRBD1 or TRBD2 (5 bases each). The CDR3 DNA is TGTGCCAGCAGACACGGGACGGGTAAACAAGAGACCCAGTACTTC. Protein sequence: CASRHGTGKQETQYF.